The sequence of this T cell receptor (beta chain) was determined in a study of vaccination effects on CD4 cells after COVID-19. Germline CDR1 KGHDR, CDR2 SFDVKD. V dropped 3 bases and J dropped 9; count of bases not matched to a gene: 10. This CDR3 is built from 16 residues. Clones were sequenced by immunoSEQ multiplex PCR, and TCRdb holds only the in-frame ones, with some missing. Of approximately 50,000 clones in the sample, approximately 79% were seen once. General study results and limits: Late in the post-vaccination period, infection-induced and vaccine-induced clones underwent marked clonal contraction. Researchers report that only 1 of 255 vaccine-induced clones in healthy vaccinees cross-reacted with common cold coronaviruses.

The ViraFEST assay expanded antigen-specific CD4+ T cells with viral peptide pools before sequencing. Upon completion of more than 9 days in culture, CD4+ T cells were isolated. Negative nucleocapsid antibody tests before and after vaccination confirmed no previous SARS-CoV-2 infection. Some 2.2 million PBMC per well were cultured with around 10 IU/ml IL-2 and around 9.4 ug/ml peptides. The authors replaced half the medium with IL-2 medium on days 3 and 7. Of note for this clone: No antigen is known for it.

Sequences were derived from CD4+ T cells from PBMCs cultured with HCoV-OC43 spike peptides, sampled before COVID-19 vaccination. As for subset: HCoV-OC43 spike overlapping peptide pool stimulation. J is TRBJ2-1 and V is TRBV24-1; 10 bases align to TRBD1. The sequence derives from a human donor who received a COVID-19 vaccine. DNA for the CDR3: TGTGCCACCAGTGATGCCTCCGGGACAGGGGAGGTTGAGCAGTTCTTC. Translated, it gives CATSDASGTGEVEQFF.